The sequence of this TCR beta chain was determined in a study of OX40 agonist ivuxolimab in advanced cancers. Produced via immunoSEQ multiplex PCR; TCRdb's table is partial and in-frame only. This table holds about 86,000 clones, around 88% found once. Blood was sampled at baseline, cycle 4 day 1, and cycle 7 day 1. The CDR3 contains 14 residues. Germline V gene sequence: CDR1 LNHDA, CDR2 SQIVND (reference sequence). V was trimmed by 7 bases and J by 6 bases, leaving 16 bases between them. This TCR was sampled from an adult with an advanced solid tumor such as melanoma, head and neck, liver or kidney cancer. The rearrangement uses TRBV19 and TRBJ2-1; tentatively, D is TRBD1 or TRBD2 (5 bases each). Material: CD4+ or CD8+ T cells sorted from blood, obtained in a trial of the OX40 agonist ivuxolimab. The CDR3 DNA sequence: TGTGCCAGTACCCCCCGGGGCGACTTCAATGAGCAGTTCTTC. Its protein product is CASTPRGDFNEQFF. Full variable domain (remainder filled in from reference TRBV19 and TRBJ2-1): DGGITQSPKYLFRKEGQNVTLSCEQNLNHDAMYWYRQDPGQGLRLIYYSQIVNDFQKGDIAEGYSVSREKKESFPLTVTSAQKNPTAFYLCASTPRGDFNEQFFGPGTRLTVL.